The following is a TCR beta chain sequence with its context. Its antigen is currently unknown. As to treatment: approximately 18 received Ad26.COV2.S at low or high dose, single or two shots; about five received placebo; per-sample allocation not given. At day 63 after the first vaccine or placebo injection, samples were drawn. This sample is drawn from a study of Ad26.COV2.S vaccination and SARS-CoV-2 variants. Study results and limitations: Vaccinees showed greater spike-specific TCR breadth than placebo recipients. Assessments of TCR breadth and depth may have underestimated the total T cell responses.

Trimming stripped 1 base from V and 3 bases from J, with 13 bases between. From germline, CDR1 is GTSNPN and CDR2 SVGIG (reference sequence). The length of the CDR3 is 15 residues. The repertoire was sequenced with immunoSEQ multiplex PCR; TCRdb's copy has only in-frame clones and lacks some. Of around 340,000 clones in the sample, 88% are singletons; the top ten hold 6.4%. V gene TRBV30 combines with J gene TRBJ1-5; D unresolved. This sample comprised peripheral blood, obtained in a trial of Ad26.COV2.S vaccine versus placebo. The receptor was isolated from a person aged 18-65 years who received the Ad26.COV2.S COVID-19 vaccine or a placebo. The CDR3 sequence: CAWSAPDRYNQPQHF. The DNA for the CDR3 is TGTGCCTGGAGTGCCCCGGACCGTTACAATCAGCCCCAGCATTTT.